This T cell receptor (beta chain) was sequenced during a study of T-cell reconstitution after alpha-beta-depleted transplantation in children. Unique molecular identifiers were incorporated into the prepared TCRbeta library. TCRdb re-analysed the PCR reads in MiXCR, keeping a single row per CDR3 protein. The sample includes fewer than 550,000 distinct CDR3 sequences, around 9.9% of them seen just once. The receptor's source is a human donor who donated a stem cell graft to a child with acute myeloid leukemia. Sequences were derived from PBMCs from the stem cell graft donor, sampled from the stem cell graft.

The CDR3 protein is CASSSGQGNSYEQYF. The CDR3 DNA reads TGCGCCAGCAGCTCGGGACAGGGAAACTCCTACGAGCAGTACTTC. V is TRBV5-1 and J is TRBJ2-7; 9 bases are a match to TRBD1. Germline loops: CDR1 SGHRS, CDR2 YFSETQ. CDR3 size: 15 residues. Germline trimming cut 3 bases from V and 0 bases from J; bases unmatched to any gene: 4.